A selection of T cell receptor beta chains follows, all from one sample in a study of cytomegalovirus exposure and HLA in healthy donors. TCRdb's copy holds only in-frame clones and misses some; the assay was immunoSEQ multiplex PCR. The sample contains some 340,000 clones, 87% of which appear only once. The sample was PBMCs. These receptors were collected from a woman younger than 45 in good health and CMV-seropositive. Each CDR3 is given without its conserved first and last residue. The order of the fields is CDR3 length, V gene, D gene, CDR3 protein. A D gene is named only where the DNA matches it firmly.

11 TRBV30 . AWSEGVGNTIY
12 TRBV29-1 TRBD1 SVLTTGTNTEAF
11 TRBV6-1 . ASTEGRNQPQH
10 TRBV27 . ASSLTGYEQY
15 TRBV5-4 . ASSFSMGAGAAETQY
11 TRBV7-9 . ASSFLTGTEAF
14 TRBV27 . ASSFVAGRGVETQY
9 TRBV11-2 . ASSRGNEQF
11 TRBV6-1 . ASSAGHTYEQY
12 TRBV9 . ASSARGDRETQY
13 TRBV6-5 TRBD1 ASSYYRGQNTEAF
13 TRBV6-1 TRBD2 ASSPLSGGADTQY
13 TRBV30 . AWSYMSSVNTEAF
14 TRBV7-8 TRBD1 ASSKQGASTKNIQY
14 TRBV30 TRBD2 AWNLAGGQFTDTQY
12 TRBV4-1 . ASSQVGGPDEQF
13 TRBV27 TRBD2 ASSSTSANTGELF
10 TRBV29-1 . SVEPGRAEAF
15 TRBV7-2 . ASSPASRDFRTGELF
10 TRBV29-1 . SVEVQAYEQY
17 TRBV28 . ASSHGRASVTLSTDTQY
13 TRBV28 TRBD1 ASSSPGTGGDEQY
12 TRBV15 . ATSRLITGDEQF
11 TRBV7-2 . ASSSTSTDTQY
11 TRBV7-6 . ASSSPAAGELF
12 TRBV5-4 TRBD1 ASSAGTGEKTQY
11 TRBV29-1 . SVLQGNTGELF
13 TRBV6-5 . ASSYRDSRGEKLF
11 TRBV10-3 . AINWGSNSPLH
10 TRBV5-1 . ASSLYSDEQF
12 TRBV6-6 TRBD1 ASSSIQGGAEAF
11 TRBV7-3 . ASSGQTYNEQF
13 TRBV28 . ASSLPGRMDSPLH
14 TRBV28 . ASSLEVAIMSGELF
12 TRBV9 TRBD2 ASSPSGRAGEQY
14 TRBV4-1 TRBD2 ASSQGPFYGGDEQY
12 TRBV11-3 TRBD1 ASSKGQGSGELF
14 TRBV27 . ASSFLRGPWNTEAF
13 TRBV5-1 . ASSLGTPTYNEQF
14 TRBV4-3 . ASSQVGRGSTDTQY
10 TRBV15 . ATSRIGNEQF
16 TRBV4-3 TRBD2 ASSHRGLAGGSTDTQY
13 TRBV7-8 . ASSLVGERDYEQY
15 TRBV4-3 TRBD2 ASSQFAAGVNTGELF
10 TRBV7-2 . ASSLAGRVHT
14 TRBV7-3 TRBD1 ASSRTPGQMNTEAF